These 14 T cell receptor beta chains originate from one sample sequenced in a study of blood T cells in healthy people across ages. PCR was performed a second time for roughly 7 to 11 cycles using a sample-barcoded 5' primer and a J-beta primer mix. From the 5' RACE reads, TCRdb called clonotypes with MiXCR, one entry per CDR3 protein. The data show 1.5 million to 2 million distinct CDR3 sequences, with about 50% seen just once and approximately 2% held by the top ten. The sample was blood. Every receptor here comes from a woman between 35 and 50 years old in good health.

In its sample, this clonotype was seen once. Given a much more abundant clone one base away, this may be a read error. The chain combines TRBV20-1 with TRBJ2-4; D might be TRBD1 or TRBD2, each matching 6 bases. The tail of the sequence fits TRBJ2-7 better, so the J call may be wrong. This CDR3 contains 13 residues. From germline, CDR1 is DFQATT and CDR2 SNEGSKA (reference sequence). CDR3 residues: CSARGGAAYEQYF. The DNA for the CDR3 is TGCAGTGCTAGAGGGGGGGCGGCCTACGAGCAGTACTTC.

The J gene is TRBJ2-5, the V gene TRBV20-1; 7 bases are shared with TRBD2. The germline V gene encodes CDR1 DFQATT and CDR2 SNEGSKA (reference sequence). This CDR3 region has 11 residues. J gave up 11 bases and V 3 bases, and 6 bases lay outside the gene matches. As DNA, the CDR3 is TGCAGTGCTAGGATTGCGGGGGAGCAGTACTTC. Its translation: CSARIAGEQYF.

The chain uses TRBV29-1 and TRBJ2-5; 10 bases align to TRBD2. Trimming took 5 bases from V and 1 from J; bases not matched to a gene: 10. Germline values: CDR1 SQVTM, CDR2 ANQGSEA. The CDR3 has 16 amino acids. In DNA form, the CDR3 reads TGCAGCGTTAGGGGGCGGACTAGCGGTGGCCAAGAGACCCAGTACTTC. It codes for CSVRGRTSGGQETQYF. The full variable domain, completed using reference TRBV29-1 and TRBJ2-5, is SAVISQKPSRDICQRGTSLTIQCQVDSQVTMMFWYRQQPGQSLTLIATANQGSEATYESGFVIDKFPISRPNLTFSTLTVSNMSPEDSSIYLCSVRGRTSGGQETQYFGPGTRLLVL.

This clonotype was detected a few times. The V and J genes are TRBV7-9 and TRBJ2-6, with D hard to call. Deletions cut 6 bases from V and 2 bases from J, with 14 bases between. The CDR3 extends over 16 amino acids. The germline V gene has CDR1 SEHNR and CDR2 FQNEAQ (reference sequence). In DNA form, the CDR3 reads TGTGCCAGCAGGACCACCGCCGGGCCTGGGGCCAACGTCCTGACTTTC. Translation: CASRTTAGPGANVLTF.

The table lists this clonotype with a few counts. CDR3 amino acids: CASSLARISYNEQFF. For the CDR3, the DNA is TGCGCCAGCAGCTTGGCTAGGATCTCCTACAATGAGCAGTTCTTC. This rearrangement joins TRBV5-1 to TRBJ2-1; D gene ambiguous. Trimming shortened V by 0 bases and J by 0 bases, and 7 bases separated the two germline ends. Germline-derived CDR1 and CDR2 are SGHRS and YFSETQ. CDR3 length: 15 amino acids. The whole variable domain, filled in from reference TRBV5-1 and TRBJ2-1, reads KAGVTQTPRYLIKTRGQQVTLSCSPISGHRSVSWYQQTPGQGLQFLFEYFSETQRNKGNFPGRFSGRQFSNSRSEMNVSTLELGDSALYLCASSLARISYNEQFFGPGTRLTVL.

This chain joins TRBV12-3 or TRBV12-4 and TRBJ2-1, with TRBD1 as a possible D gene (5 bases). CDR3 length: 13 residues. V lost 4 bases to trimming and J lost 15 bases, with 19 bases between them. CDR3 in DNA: TGTGCCAGCAGTTCGTTCGGGTCCAGGGCGCCGTTCTTC. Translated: CASSSFGSRAPFF.

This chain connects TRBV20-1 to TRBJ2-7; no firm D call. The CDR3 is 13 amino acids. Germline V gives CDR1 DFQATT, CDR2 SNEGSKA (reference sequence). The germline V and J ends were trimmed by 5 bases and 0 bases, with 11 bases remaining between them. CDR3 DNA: TGCAGTGCTGACTCCGCGGACTCCTACGAGCAGTACTTC. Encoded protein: CSADSADSYEQYF.

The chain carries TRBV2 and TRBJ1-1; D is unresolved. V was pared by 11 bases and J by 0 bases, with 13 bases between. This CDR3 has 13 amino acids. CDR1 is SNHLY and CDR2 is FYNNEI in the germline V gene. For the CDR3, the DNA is TGTGCCGTCACAAGGAAGATGAACACTGAAGCTTTCTTT. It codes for CAVTRKMNTEAFF.

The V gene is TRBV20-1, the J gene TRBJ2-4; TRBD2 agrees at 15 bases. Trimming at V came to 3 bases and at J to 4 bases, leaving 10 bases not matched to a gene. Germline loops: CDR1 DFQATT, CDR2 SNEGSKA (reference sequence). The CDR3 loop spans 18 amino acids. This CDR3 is CSASPGGLAGGMKNIQYF. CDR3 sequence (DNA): TGCAGTGCTAGCCCCGGGGGACTAGCGGGGGGTATGAAAAACATTCAGTACTTC.

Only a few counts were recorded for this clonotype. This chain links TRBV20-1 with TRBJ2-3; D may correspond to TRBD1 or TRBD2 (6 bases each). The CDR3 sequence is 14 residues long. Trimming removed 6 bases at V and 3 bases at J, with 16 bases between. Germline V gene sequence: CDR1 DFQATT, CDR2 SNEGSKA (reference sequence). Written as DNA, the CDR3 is TGCAGTGCCGAAGGGGGGTCAGGAACAGATACGCAGTATTTT. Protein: CSAEGGSGTDTQYF.

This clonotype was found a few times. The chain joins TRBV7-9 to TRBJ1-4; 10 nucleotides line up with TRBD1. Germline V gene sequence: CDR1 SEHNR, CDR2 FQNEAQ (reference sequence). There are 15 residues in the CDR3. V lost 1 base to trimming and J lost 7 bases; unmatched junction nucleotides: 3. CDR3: CASSLGQGAGEKLFF. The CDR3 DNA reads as TGTGCCAGCAGCTTAGGACAGGGGGCCGGTGAAAAACTGTTTTTT.

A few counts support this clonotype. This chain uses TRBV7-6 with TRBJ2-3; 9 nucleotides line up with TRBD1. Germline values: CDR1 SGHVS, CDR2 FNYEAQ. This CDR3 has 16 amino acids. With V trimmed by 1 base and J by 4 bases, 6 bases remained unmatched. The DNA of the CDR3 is TGTGCCAGCAGCTTAGAAGGGACAGGGATCGCAGATACGCAGTATTTT. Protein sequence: CASSLEGTGIADTQYF.

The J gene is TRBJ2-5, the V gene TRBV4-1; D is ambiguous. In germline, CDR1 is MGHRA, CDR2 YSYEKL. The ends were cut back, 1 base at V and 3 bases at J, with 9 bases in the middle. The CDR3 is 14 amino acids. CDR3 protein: CASSQVETKETQYF. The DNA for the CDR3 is TGCGCCAGCAGCCAAGTTGAGACAAAAGAGACCCAGTACTTC.

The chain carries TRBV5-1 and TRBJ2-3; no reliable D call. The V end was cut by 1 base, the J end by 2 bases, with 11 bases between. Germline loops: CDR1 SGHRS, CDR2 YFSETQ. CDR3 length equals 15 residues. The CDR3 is CASSLSYRSTDTQYF. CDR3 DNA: TGCGCCAGCAGCTTGTCTTACAGATCCACAGATACGCAGTATTTT. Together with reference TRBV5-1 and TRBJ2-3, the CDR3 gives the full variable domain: KAGVTQTPRYLIKTRGQQVTLSCSPISGHRSVSWYQQTPGQGLQFLFEYFSETQRNKGNFPGRFSGRQFSNSRSEMNVSTLELGDSALYLCASSLSYRSTDTQYFGPGTRLTVL.